What follows describes a single TCR beta chain. What it binds is unknown. This entry belongs to a study of shared clonotypes between healthy human individuals. General study points: Blood was the only sampled material, and tissue repertoires likely differ. Richness estimates generally favored naive over memory subsets.

CDR1 and CDR2 from the germline V gene are SNHLY and FYNNEI. The CDR3 sequence is 16 residues long. V gave up 5 bases and J gave up 2 bases; unmatched junction bases: 10. Assay execution took place at the deep level. The assay was immunoSEQ multiplex PCR, and TCRdb's table has in-frame clones only and misses some. In the table there are some 1 million clones, around four fifths of which are singletons. Sample: memory CD4+ T cells sorted from blood. Described subset: CD45RA-negative fraction. J is TRBJ1-2 and V is TRBV2; 8 bases align to TRBD1. The source of this sequence is a man younger than 35 in good health. CDR3 DNA sequence: TGTGCCAGCAGTACTGAGCCGGGACAGGAGAACTATGGCTACACCTTC. Protein sequence: CASSTEPGQENYGYTF.